One sample yielded the 7 T cell receptor beta chains listed below, sequenced in a study of CD8+ T cells in alopecia areata. Once RNA had been extracted, it was reverse transcribed into cDNA to act as the sequencing template. The assay was immunoSEQ multiplex PCR, and TCRdb's table has in-frame clones only and misses some. The top ten clones hold approximately 1.2% of a sample with roughly 250,000 clones, 67% of them seen once. Here the sequenced sample was CD4+ T cells sorted from blood, taken at week 0. The origin of the receptors is a human donor with alopecia areata.

This clone was counted a few times. The CDR3 region has the DNA TGTGCCTGGAGTGTGGGGAGCTTACAAGAGACCCAGTACTTC. Its translation is CAWSVGSLQETQYF. The chain joins TRBV30 to TRBJ2-5, with D maybe TRBD2 (5 bases). Deletions cut 0 bases from V and 2 bases from J, with 10 bases between. This CDR3 comprises 14 residues. Germline CDR1 reads GTSNPN; CDR2 reads SVGIG (reference sequence).

The rearrangement joins TRBV9 to TRBJ1-2; 9 bases agree with TRBD1. From germline, CDR1 is SGDLS and CDR2 YYNGEE. The CDR3 totals 15 residues. After removal of 4 bases from V and 8 bases from J, the junction contained 12 bases not matched to a gene. CDR3 in amino acids: CASSSAVVGQGGYTF. In DNA form, the CDR3 reads TGTGCCAGCAGCTCCGCCGTGGTGGGACAGGGCGGCTACACCTTC.

This clone appeared a few times. V and J are TRBV18 and TRBJ2-5; D remains ambiguous. V lost 0 bases to trimming and J lost 5 bases, with 13 bases between them. CDR3 length: 15 amino acids. Germline V gene lookup returns CDR1 KGHSH and CDR2 LQKENI. CDR3 sequence (DNA): TGTGCCAGCTCACCACCGTCACCAATAGGGGAGACCCAGTACTTC. Translated: CASSPPSPIGETQYF. Full variable domain (rest looked up from reference TRBV18 and TRBJ2-5): NAGVMQNPRHLVRRRGQEARLRCSPMKGHSHVYWYRQLPEEGLKFMVYLQKENIIDESGMPKERFSAEFPKEGPSILRIQQVVRGDSAAYFCASSPPSPIGETQYFGPGTRLLVL.

The V gene is TRBV29-1, the J gene TRBJ2-1, with 8 bases aligning to TRBD2. This CDR3 is 18 amino acids long. V shed 8 bases, J shed 0 bases, and the junction held 18 bases outside the gene matches. CDR1 and CDR2 from the germline V gene are SQVTM and ANQGSEA. The CDR3 DNA reads as TGCAGCTTCGCCACCAGGGCTAGCGGGCCCAGCTCCTACAATGAGCAGTTCTTC. It specifies CSFATRASGPSSYNEQFF.

This chain links TRBV30 with TRBJ2-7; tentative D call: TRBD2 (6 bases). The CDR3 contains 15 residues. CDR1 and CDR2 (germline): GTSNPN, SVGIG (reference sequence). V was pared by 4 bases and J by 2 bases, with 18 bases between. The CDR3 reads CAWTPGLGRTYEQYF. The DNA for the CDR3 is TGTGCCTGGACCCCCGGGTTGGGGAGGACCTACGAGCAGTACTTC.

The J gene is TRBJ2-1, the V gene TRBV27; D may match TRBD1 or TRBD2 (5 bases each). Germline loops: CDR1 MNHEY, CDR2 SMNVEV (reference sequence). The CDR3 is 16 amino acids. Trimming shortened V by 4 bases and J by 8 bases, and 21 bases separated the two germline ends. CDR3 DNA sequence: TGTGCCAGCAGTTACGCTCGGACCCTGGGACCCCATGAGCAGTTCTTC. It specifies CASSYARTLGPHEQFF.

The chain employs TRBV16 and TRBJ2-7; D not certain. The CDR3 consists of 11 residues. Between the trimmed V and J ends, which lost 4 bases and 8 bases, there was a span of 9 bases. Germline V gene sequence: CDR1 KGHSY, CDR2 FQNENV. The CDR3 sequence is CASSPNSKQYF. In DNA form, the CDR3 reads TGTGCCAGCAGCCCAAACAGTAAGCAGTACTTC.